The entry below describes one T cell receptor beta chain. Its antigen is still unknown. Per-base quality was not reported, and no clone a single base away is much larger than it. From a lookup of the germline V gene, CDR1 and CDR2 are SGHAT and FQNNGV. Unmatched junction bases come to 11, with V trimmed by 5 bases and J by 6 bases. The CDR3 has 15 amino acids, counting the end cysteine and phenylalanine. Only the CDR3 DNA stays, 45 bases, in frame from base 1. These data come from a study of vaccination and CD4 T cells after COVID-19 (dated by TCRdb to between 2021 and 2024). Looking at the study overall: Every convalescent patient had a positive nasal swab PCR test for SARS-CoV-2, with mild disease in roughly nine patients and severe disease in one. The convalescent cohort included six males and four females, with two Hispanic individuals, seven Caucasians, two Asians and one multiracial person. Participants received two doses of either the Pfizer-BioNTech BNT162b2 vaccine (n=8) or the Moderna mRNA-1273 vaccine (n=2). Post-COVID blood samples from convalescent patients were collected a median of about 110 days after diagnosis, with a range of roughly 30 to 170 days. Post-vaccine blood samples were collected a median of about 69 days after the second vaccine dose, ranging from about 12 to 241 days. The cultures were stimulated with overlapping spike peptide pools from SARS-CoV-2 and from the common cold coronaviruses HCoV-NL63, HCoV-OC43 and HCoV-229E. Control cultures received a CEFX viral epitope pool as the positive control, an HIV-1 Nef peptide pool as the negative control, or no peptide. In under twelve COVID-19 convalescent patients and a few infection-naive healthy vaccine recipients, researchers compared the spike-specific CD4+ TCR repertoire from before mRNA vaccination with the repertoire from after.

The library was made by PCR. TCR sequencing of DNA from cultured CD4+ T cells used the Oncomine TCR Beta short-read assay at the Johns Hopkins FTIC core. Genomic DNA was extracted from the cultured CD4+ T cells with the QIAamp micro DNA kit. Oncomine TCR Beta libraries from cultured CD4+ T cells were pooled using unique dual indexes and sequenced on an Illumina iSeq 100. From the authors' description of their analysis: Non-productive sequences were removed, and CDR3s not starting with C, not ending with F or W, or shorter than 7 amino acids were discarded. The MANAFEST web application identified antigen-specific clonotypes by comparing peptide-stimulated wells against reference wells and other culture wells. To be called positive, a clone needed an FDR below 0.05, an odds ratio above 5, and a productive frequency above 0.1% in at least two of three replicate wells. Clonotypes that were significantly expanded in both SARS-CoV-2 spike wells and at least one common cold coronavirus spike condition were defined as cross-reactive. Using R version 3.6.1, CDR3 homology was evaluated through Levenshtein distances (stringdist) along with unrooted phylogenetic trees (ape). Through fastp at Q25 and MiXCR, TCRdb rebuilt clones from the public reads, retaining in-frame beta chains. Every distinct CDR3 protein forms one entry, paired with its most common genes and DNA. It is TCRdb's table, rather than the study itself, that gives the V and J calls and clone size. A total of around 11,000 distinct CDR3 sequences appear in this sample, around 47% of them only once. The top ten clonotypes cover less than 45% of the sample.

The full study reports these points: In convalescent patients, nearly all vaccine-specific clones (304 of 307) were found to be mono-reactive for SARS-CoV-2 spike rather than cross-reactive with common cold coronaviruses. The median number of SARS-CoV-2-reactive clonotypes rose from roughly 20 after infection to 38 after vaccination, but the change was not significant. In convalescent patients, a median roughly 87% of post-vaccine SARS-CoV-2-reactive clones were detected only after vaccination, and vaccine-specific priming was suggested by this finding. Only a relatively small number of convalescent patients were included in the study, and early timepoints following natural infection were not analyzed.

Taken with the paper, the label for treatment or condition translates to: roughly 10-day PBMC culture with coronavirus spike peptide pools or control peptides (ViraFEST assay). The ViraFEST assay, used in the study, expanded antigen-specific T cells with peptide pools and then identified the expanded clonotypes through TCR sequencing. The convalescent patients' positive SARS-CoV-2 PCR tests fell between March and December 2020, which was before the Alpha, Beta and Delta variants emerged in the United States. Each well held two million PBMCs cultured with 10 ug/ml peptide pools in IMDM containing around 5% human AB serum and roughly 9 IU/ml IL-2. On days 3 and 7, half of the culture medium was replaced with fresh IL-2-containing medium. Once the cells had been in culture for ten to eleven days, the EasySep CD4+ T cell isolation kit was used to isolate CD4+ T cells by negative selection. Ficoll-Paque Plus gradient centrifugation was used to isolate PBMCs from whole blood, and the isolated PBMCs were then either used fresh or cryopreserved at -140C. Culture conditions were generally each tested in triplicate wells.

The sequence was obtained from a human donor who had recovered from COVID-19. Here the chain combines TRBV11-2 and TRBJ2-3; 7 bases in between match TRBD2. The sequencing sample was made of CD4+ T cells from blood, cultured in vitro. The sequenced DNA is TGTGCCAGCAGCCTCCTGGGAGGGGTAGTCGATACGCAGTATTTT. It translates as CASSLLGGVVDTQYF.